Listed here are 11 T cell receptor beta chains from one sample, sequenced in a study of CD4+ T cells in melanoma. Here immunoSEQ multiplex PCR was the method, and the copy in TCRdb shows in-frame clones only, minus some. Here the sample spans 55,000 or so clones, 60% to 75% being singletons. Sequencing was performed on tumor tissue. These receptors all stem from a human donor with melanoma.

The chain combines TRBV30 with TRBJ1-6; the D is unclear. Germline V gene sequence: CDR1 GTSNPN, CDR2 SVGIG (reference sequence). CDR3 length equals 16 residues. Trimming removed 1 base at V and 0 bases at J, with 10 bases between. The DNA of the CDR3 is TGTGCCTGGAGTGCCCTGGGCCTCTCCTATAATTCACCCCTCCACTTT. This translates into CAWSALGLSYNSPLHF.

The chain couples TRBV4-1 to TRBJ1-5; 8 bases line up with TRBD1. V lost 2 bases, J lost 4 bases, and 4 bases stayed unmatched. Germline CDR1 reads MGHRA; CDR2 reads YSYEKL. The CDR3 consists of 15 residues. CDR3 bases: TGCGCCAGCAGCCAACAGGACAGGGAAAATCAGCCCCAGCATTTT. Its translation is CASSQQDRENQPQHF.

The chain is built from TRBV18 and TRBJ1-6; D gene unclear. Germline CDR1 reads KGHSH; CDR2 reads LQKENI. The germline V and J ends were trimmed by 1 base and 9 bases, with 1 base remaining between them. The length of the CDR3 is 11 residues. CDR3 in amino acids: CASSPLSPLHF. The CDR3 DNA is TGTGCCAGCTCACCACTTTCACCCCTCCACTTT.

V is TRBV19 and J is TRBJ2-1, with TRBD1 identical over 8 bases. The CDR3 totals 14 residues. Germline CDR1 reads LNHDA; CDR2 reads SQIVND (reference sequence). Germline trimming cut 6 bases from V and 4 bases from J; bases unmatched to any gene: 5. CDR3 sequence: CASRYGTGYNEQFF. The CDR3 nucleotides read TGTGCCAGTAGATACGGGACAGGTTACAATGAGCAGTTCTTC.

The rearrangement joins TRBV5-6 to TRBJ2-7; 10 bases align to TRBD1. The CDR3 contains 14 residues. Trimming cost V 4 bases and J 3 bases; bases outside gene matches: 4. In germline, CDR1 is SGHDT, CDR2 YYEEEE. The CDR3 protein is CASSPGQGRYEQYF. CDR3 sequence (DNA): TGTGCCAGCAGCCCGGGACAGGGGCGCTACGAGCAGTACTTC.

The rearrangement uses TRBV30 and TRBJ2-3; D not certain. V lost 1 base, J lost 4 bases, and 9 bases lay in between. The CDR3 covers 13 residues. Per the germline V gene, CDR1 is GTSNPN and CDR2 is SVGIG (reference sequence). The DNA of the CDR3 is TGTGCCTGGAGTGCACGACGGGCAGATACGCAGTATTTT. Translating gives CAWSARRADTQYF.

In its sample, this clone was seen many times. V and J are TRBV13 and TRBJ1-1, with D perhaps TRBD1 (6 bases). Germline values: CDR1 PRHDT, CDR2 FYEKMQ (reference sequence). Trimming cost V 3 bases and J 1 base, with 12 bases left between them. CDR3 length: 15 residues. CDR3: CASSLARTANTEAFF. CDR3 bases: TGTGCCAGCAGCTTGGCCCGGACAGCGAACACTGAAGCTTTCTTT.

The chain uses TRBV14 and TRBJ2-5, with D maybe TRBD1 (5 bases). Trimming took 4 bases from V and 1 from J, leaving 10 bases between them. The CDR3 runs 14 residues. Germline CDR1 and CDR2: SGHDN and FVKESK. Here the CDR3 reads CASSLDRTQETQYF. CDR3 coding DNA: TGTGCCAGCAGCCTCGACAGAACCCAAGAGACCCAGTACTTC.

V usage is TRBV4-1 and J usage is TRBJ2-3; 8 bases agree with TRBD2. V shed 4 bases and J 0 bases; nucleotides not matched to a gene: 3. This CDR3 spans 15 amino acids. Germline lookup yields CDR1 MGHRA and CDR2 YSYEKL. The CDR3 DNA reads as TGCGCCAGCAGCCTCGAGCGGGGGAGCACAGATACGCAGTATTTT. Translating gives CASSLERGSTDTQYF.

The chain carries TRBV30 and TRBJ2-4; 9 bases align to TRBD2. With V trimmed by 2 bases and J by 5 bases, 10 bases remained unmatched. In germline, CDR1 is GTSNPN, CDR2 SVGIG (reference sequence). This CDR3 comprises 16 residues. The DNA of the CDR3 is TGTGCCTGGAGTTCTGTTAGCGGGGGCTTCCAAAACATTCAGTACTTC. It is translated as CAWSSVSGGFQNIQYF.

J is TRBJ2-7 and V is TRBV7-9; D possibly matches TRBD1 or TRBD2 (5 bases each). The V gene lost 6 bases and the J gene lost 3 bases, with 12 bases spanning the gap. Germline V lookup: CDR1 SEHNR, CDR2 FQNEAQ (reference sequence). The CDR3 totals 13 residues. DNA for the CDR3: TGTGCCAGCAGGGGGGAGTGGGGCTACGAGCAGTACTTC. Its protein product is CASRGEWGYEQYF. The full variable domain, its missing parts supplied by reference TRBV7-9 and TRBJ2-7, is DTGVSQNPRHKITKRGQNVTFRCDPISEHNRLYWYRQTLGQGPEFLTYFQNEAQLEKSRLLSDRFSAERPKGSFSTLEIQRTEQGDSAMYLCASRGEWGYEQYFGPGTRLTVT.